These 14 T cell receptor beta chains were sequenced from one sample in a study of response to subunit inactivated influenza vaccine. MiXCR, applied by TCRdb to the RT-PCR reads, yields one record per CDR3 protein. The table lists about 180,000 distinct CDR3 sequences, around 11% of them singletons. Sample: CD8+ T cells sorted from PBMCs, taken roughly 24 months after vaccination. The receptor source for this set is a man aged 50-75 years who received an inactivated influenza vaccine.

In its sample, this clonotype was seen many times. The chain couples TRBV29-1 to TRBJ2-3, with 7 bases aligning to TRBD1. Trimming took 2 bases from V and 4 from J; bases not matched to a gene: 6. Germline values: CDR1 SQVTM, CDR2 ANQGSEA. The CDR3 has 14 residues. CDR3 bases: TGCAGCGTTGAAAAGGGGGCTCCGGCAGATACGCAGTATTTT. Amino acid sequence: CSVEKGAPADTQYF.

This chain links TRBV9 with TRBJ2-1; 7 positions agree with TRBD1. The germline gives CDR1 SGDLS, CDR2 YYNGEE. The CDR3 sequence is 13 residues long. Trimming at V came to 3 bases and at J to 6 bases, leaving 3 bases not matched to a gene. The CDR3 DNA reads as TGTGCCAGCAGCGCCCGACAGGGCAATGAGCAGTTCTTC. Its translation: CASSARQGNEQFF. The complete variable domain, with remaining parts taken from reference TRBV9 and TRBJ2-1, reads DSGVTQTPKHLITATGQRVTLRCSPRSGDLSVYWYQQSLDQGLQFLIQYYNGEERAKGNILERFSAQQFPDLHSELNLSSLELGDSALYFCASSARQGNEQFFGPGTRLTVL.

For this clonotype: This may arise from a read error, as a much more abundant clone is one base away. The chain combines TRBV27 with TRBJ2-1; no definite D call. The CDR3 runs to 15 residues. The V end lost 5 bases, the J end lost 1 base, and 12 bases lay between the germline ends. CDR1 is MNHEY and CDR2 is SMNVEV in the germline V gene (reference sequence). CDR3 DNA: TGTGCCAGCAGTATCACTGTTAGTTCCTACAATGAGCAGTTCTTC. Protein sequence: CASSITVSSYNEQFF.

V gene TRBV7-8 combines with J gene TRBJ1-1; D possibly corresponds to TRBD1 (5 bases). Germline CDR1 reads SGHVS; CDR2 reads FQNEAQ. The ends were cut back, 4 bases at V and 2 bases at J, with 11 bases in the middle. This CDR3 spans 14 amino acids. CDR3 protein: CASSSGRLNTEAFF. Written as DNA, the CDR3 is TGTGCCAGCAGCTCGGGACGGCTTAACACTGAAGCTTTCTTT.

The chain employs TRBV4-3 and TRBJ2-1; 10 bases map to TRBD2. The trim removed 0 bases at V and 8 bases at J, leaving 7 bases unmatched. The CDR3 consists of 16 residues. Germline V gives CDR1 LGHNA, CDR2 YSLEER. DNA for the CDR3: TGCGCCAGCAGCCAAGACCGGCTAGCGGGAGCCGATGAGCAGTTCTTC. Its protein product is CASSQDRLAGADEQFF.

This clonotype has a count of ten or more. The chain carries TRBV5-5 and TRBJ2-7, with D possibly matching TRBD1 (5 bases). V was cut by 4 bases and J by 4 bases, with 21 bases left in between. Germline lookup yields CDR1 SGHKS and CDR2 YYEKEE (reference sequence). The CDR3 is made up of 16 amino acids. Here the CDR3 reads CASSPRTIFGNYEQYF. The CDR3 DNA reads as TGTGCCAGCAGCCCAAGGACAATCTTTGGGAATTACGAGCAGTACTTC.

There are a few counts of this clonotype. This sequence joins TRBV7-2 and TRBJ2-3; no firm D call. Trimming pared 4 bases from V and 0 bases from J, leaving 11 bases between. Germline values: CDR1 SGHTA, CDR2 FQGNSA. The CDR3 is 15 amino acids. The CDR3 is CASSSRAPSTDTQYF. CDR3 DNA: TGTGCCAGCAGCTCCCGGGCTCCAAGCACAGATACGCAGTATTTT.

This clonotype counts as medium-sized. This sequence joins TRBV10-3 and TRBJ2-2; 8 bases align to TRBD1. The CDR3 runs 18 residues. Trimming at V came to 0 bases and at J to 4 bases, leaving 10 bases not matched to a gene. Germline V gene sequence: CDR1 ENHRY, CDR2 SYGVKD. This chain's CDR3 is CAISESGDRRPSTGELFF. CDR3 bases: TGTGCCATCAGTGAGTCTGGGGACAGGAGACCGTCCACCGGGGAGCTGTTTTTT.

This clonotype turned up a few times. The chain's CDR3 is CASSPLGYTDTQYF. CDR3 DNA sequence: TGTGCCAGCAGTCCTCTAGGCTACACAGATACGCAGTATTTT. The J gene is TRBJ2-3, the V gene TRBV2, with D hard to call. The CDR3 totals 14 residues. Germline V gene lookup returns CDR1 SNHLY and CDR2 FYNNEI. Trimming stripped 5 bases from V and 2 bases from J, with 11 bases between.

This sequence joins TRBV4-3 and TRBJ1-5; possibly TRBD1 for D (5 bases). The V end lost 4 bases, the J end lost 0 bases, and 13 bases lay between the germline ends. The V gene's germline CDR1 is LGHNA and CDR2 YSLEER. The CDR3 loop spans 16 amino acids. CDR3 sequence reads: CASSPRQRLSNQPQHF. In DNA, the CDR3 is TGCGCCAGCAGCCCTAGACAGCGCCTTAGCAATCAGCCCCAGCATTTT.

This chain links TRBV20-1 with TRBJ2-7, with TRBD1 identical over 8 bases. Germline CDR1 DFQATT, CDR2 SNEGSKA (reference sequence). CDR3 size: 14 residues. The ends lost 4 bases at V and 5 bases at J; junction bases unmatched: 10. The CDR3 DNA is TGCAGTGCTATCCGACAGGGGTCGGGGGACGAGCAGTACTTC. Its translation: CSAIRQGSGDEQYF.

The J gene is TRBJ1-1, the V gene TRBV6-1; TRBD1 is a possible D gene (6 bases). Trimming removed 11 bases from V and 4 bases from J, with 14 bases in between. This CDR3 contains 12 residues. Looked up from germline, CDR1 is MNHNS and CDR2 is SASEGT. CDR3 sequence: CAEGGSGTEAFF. CDR3 sequence (DNA): TGTGCCGAGGGGGGATCGGGCACTGAAGCTTTCTTT.

This rearrangement joins TRBV7-9 to TRBJ2-1; the D is unclear. There are 13 residues in the CDR3. Trimming took off 2 bases at V and 3 bases at J, with 5 bases between the two ends. Germline lookup yields CDR1 SEHNR and CDR2 FQNEAQ (reference sequence). CDR3 coding DNA: TGTGCCAGCAGCTTACCGGTCTACAATGAGCAGTTCTTC. It codes for CASSLPVYNEQFF.

The chain has TRBV9 and TRBJ2-3; 10 bases fit TRBD2. CDR3 length: 17 residues. Trimming cost V 4 bases and J 4 bases; bases outside gene matches: 12. CDR1 SGDLS and CDR2 YYNGEE come from the germline V gene. The CDR3 region has the DNA TGTGCCAGCAGCCCCCTTAGGAGCGGGAGGGCCCCAGATACGCAGTATTTT. Its protein product is CASSPLRSGRAPDTQYF.